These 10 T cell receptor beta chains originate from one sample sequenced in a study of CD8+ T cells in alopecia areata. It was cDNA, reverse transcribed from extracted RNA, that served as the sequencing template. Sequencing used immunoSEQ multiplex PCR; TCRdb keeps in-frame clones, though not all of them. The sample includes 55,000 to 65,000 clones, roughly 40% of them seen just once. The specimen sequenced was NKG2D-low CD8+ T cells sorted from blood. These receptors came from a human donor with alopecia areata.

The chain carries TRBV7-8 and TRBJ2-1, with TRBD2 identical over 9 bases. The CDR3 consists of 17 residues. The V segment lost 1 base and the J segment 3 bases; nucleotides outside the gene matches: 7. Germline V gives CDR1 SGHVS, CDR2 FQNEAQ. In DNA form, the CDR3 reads TGTGCCAGCAGCTTAGAGGCTAGCGGGATCAACTACAATGAGCAGTTCTTC. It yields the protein CASSLEASGINYNEQFF.

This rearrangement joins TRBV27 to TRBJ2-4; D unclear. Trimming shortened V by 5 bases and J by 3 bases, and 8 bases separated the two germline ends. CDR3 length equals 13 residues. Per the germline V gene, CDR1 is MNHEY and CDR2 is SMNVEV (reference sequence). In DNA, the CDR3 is TGTGCCAGCAGTCTAGGAGTCAAAAACATTCAGTACTTC. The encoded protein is CASSLGVKNIQYF.

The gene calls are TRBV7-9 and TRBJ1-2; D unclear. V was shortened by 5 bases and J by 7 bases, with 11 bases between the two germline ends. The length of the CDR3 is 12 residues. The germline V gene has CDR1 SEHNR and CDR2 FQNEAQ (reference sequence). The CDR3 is CASSPSEGGYTF. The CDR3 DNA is TGTGCCAGCAGCCCGTCAGAGGGTGGCTACACCTTC.

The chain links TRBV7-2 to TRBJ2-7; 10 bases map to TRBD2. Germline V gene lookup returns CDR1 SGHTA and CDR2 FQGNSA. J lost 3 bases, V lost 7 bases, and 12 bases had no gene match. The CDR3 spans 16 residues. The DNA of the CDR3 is TGTGCCAGCACCTTCCCGACTAGCGGGTCACTCTACGAGCAGTACTTC. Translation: CASTFPTSGSLYEQYF.

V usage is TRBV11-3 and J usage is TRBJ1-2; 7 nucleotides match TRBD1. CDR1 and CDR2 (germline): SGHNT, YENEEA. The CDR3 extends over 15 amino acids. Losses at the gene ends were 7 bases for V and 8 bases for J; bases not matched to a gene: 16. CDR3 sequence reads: CASTPPGQTVAGYTF. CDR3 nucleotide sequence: TGTGCCAGCACTCCACCGGGACAGACAGTTGCGGGCTACACCTTC.

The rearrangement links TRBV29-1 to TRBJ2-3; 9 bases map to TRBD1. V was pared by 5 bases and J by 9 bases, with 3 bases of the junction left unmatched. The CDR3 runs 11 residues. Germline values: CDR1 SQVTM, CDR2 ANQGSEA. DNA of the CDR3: TGCAGCGTTCCCGGGACAGGGACGCAGTATTTT. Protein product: CSVPGTGTQYF.

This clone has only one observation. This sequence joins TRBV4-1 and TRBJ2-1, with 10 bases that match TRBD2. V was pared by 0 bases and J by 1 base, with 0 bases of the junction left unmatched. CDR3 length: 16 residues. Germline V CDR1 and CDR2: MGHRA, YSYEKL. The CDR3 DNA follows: TGCGCCAGCAGCCAAGAGACTAGCGGGTCCTACAATGAGCAGTTCTTC. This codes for CASSQETSGSYNEQFF.

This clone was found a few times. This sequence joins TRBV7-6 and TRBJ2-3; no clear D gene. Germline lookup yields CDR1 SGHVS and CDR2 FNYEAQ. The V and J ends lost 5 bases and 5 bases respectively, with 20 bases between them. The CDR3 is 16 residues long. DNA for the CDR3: TGTGCCAGCAGCCCAACCACGACGGTTGTGGGAGATACGCAGTATTTT. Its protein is CASSPTTTVVGDTQYF.

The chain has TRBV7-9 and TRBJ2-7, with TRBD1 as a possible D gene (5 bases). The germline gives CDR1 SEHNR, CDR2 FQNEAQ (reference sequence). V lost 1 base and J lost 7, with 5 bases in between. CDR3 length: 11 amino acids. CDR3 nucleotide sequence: TGTGCCAGCAGCTTAGGGACAGAGCAGTACTTC. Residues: CASSLGTEQYF.

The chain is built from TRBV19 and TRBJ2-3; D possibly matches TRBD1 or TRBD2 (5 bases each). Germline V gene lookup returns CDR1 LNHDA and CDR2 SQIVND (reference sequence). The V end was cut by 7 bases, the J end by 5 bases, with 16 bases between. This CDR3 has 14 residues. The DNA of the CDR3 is TGTGCCAGTACGGGTGGGGGATTGATAGATACGCAGTATTTT. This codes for CASTGGGLIDTQYF.